These T cell receptor beta chains were read from a single sample in a study of T-cell memory formation after mild COVID-19. TCRdb reanalysed the 5' RACE reads using MiXCR and keeps one entry per CDR3 protein. This sample yields a few hundred thousand distinct CDR3 sequences, of which nearly 25% are seen a single time; under 15% belongs to the top ten. The sample comprised PBMCs or a T cell subset sorted from them (not recorded which). The receptors come from an adult woman who had mild COVID-19 (a few samples of this study predate the infection). Cell type and time point are not known. Both conserved end residues are part of each CDR3. Fields, in order: V gene, D gene, clone size, J gene, CDR3 DNA, CDR3 protein. The D gene is left open where the match is weak. Part of the rows lack a size; the others show once, few, many or a class for expanded clones.

V gene: TRBV2
D gene: TRBD2
clone size: few
J gene: TRBJ2-3
CDR3 DNA: TGTGCCAGCAGTACGACTAGCGGGGGCACAGATACGCAGTATTTT
CDR3 protein: CASSTTSGGTDTQYF

V gene: TRBV12-3/TRBV12-4
D gene: .
clone size: .
J gene: TRBJ2-7
CDR3 DNA: TGTGCCAGCAGTTTTCGTCAGTCGGGAGCCTACGAGCAGTACTTC
CDR3 protein: CASSFRQSGAYEQYF

V gene: TRBV12-3/TRBV12-4
D gene: TRBD1
clone size: .
J gene: TRBJ2-3
CDR3 DNA: TGTGCCAGCAGTACCAAACAGGGGAGAGGCGGAGATACGCAGTATTTT
CDR3 protein: CASSTKQGRGGDTQYF

V gene: TRBV4-3
D gene: TRBD1
clone size: .
J gene: TRBJ2-3
CDR3 DNA: TGCGCCAGCAGCATCCGGACAGGGGGCTTGGATACGCAGTATTTT
CDR3 protein: CASSIRTGGLDTQYF

V gene: TRBV14
D gene: .
clone size: .
J gene: TRBJ2-7
CDR3 DNA: TGTGCCAGCAGCCTAATAGCCTCCTACGAGCAGTACTTC
CDR3 protein: CASSLIASYEQYF

V gene: TRBV20-1
D gene: .
clone size: few
J gene: TRBJ1-1
CDR3 DNA: TGCAGTGCTAGAGATTCTCGGGGGGACACTGAAGCTTTCTTT
CDR3 protein: CSARDSRGDTEAFF

V gene: TRBV4-2
D gene: TRBD1
clone size: few
J gene: TRBJ2-7
CDR3 DNA: TGTGCCAGCAGCCAAGATGCGGGACAGGGATCGTCCGAGCAGTACTTC
CDR3 protein: CASSQDAGQGSSEQYF

V gene: TRBV6-1
D gene: .
clone size: .
J gene: TRBJ1-3
CDR3 DNA: TGTGCCAGCAGTGAAGCAGGGAATGGAAACACCATATATTTT
CDR3 protein: CASSEAGNGNTIYF

V gene: TRBV12-3/TRBV12-4
D gene: .
clone size: once
J gene: TRBJ1-2
CDR3 DNA: TGTGCCAGCAGTTCCACCCCACGGGGACTCCCCAGTCGGGGTGGCTACACCTTC
CDR3 protein: CASSSTPRGLPSRGGYTF

V gene: TRBV3-1
D gene: .
clone size: .
J gene: TRBJ1-4
CDR3 DNA: TGTGCCAGCAGCCGTGTAGGAGGGACCGAACTGTTTTTT
CDR3 protein: CASSRVGGTELFF

V gene: TRBV28
D gene: .
clone size: .
J gene: TRBJ2-7
CDR3 DNA: TGTGCCAGCACCAGAGGCGGCAACACCTACGAGCAGTACTTC
CDR3 protein: CASTRGGNTYEQYF

V gene: TRBV2
D gene: .
clone size: .
J gene: TRBJ1-5
CDR3 DNA: TGTGCCAGCAGTGAAGAGACGGGAATATTCCAGCATTTT
CDR3 protein: CASSEETGIFQHF

V gene: TRBV4-3
D gene: TRBD2
clone size: .
J gene: TRBJ2-7
CDR3 DNA: TGCGCCAGCAGCCAAGCTCTAGCGGGAGTTTACGAGCAGTACTTC
CDR3 protein: CASSQALAGVYEQYF

V gene: TRBV4-3
D gene: .
clone size: .
J gene: TRBJ2-3
CDR3 DNA: TGCGCCAGCAGCCAAGATTACAGTACAGATACGCAGTATTTT
CDR3 protein: CASSQDYSTDTQYF

V gene: TRBV29-1
D gene: .
clone size: .
J gene: TRBJ2-2
CDR3 DNA: TGCAGCGTCCAGGGGATCACCGGGGAGCTGTTTTTT
CDR3 protein: CSVQGITGELFF

V gene: TRBV2
D gene: .
clone size: .
J gene: TRBJ1-3
CDR3 DNA: TGTGCCAGCAGTGAACAACCGCTTTCTGGAAACACCATATATTTT
CDR3 protein: CASSEQPLSGNTIYF

V gene: TRBV5-1
D gene: .
clone size: .
J gene: TRBJ2-7
CDR3 DNA: TGCGCCAGCAGCGAGGACCGCCCCAACGAGCAGTACTTC
CDR3 protein: CASSEDRPNEQYF

V gene: TRBV14
D gene: .
clone size: few
J gene: TRBJ1-4
CDR3 DNA: TGTGCCAGCAGCCAGTACGGACAGCTTGAAAAACTGTTTTTT
CDR3 protein: CASSQYGQLEKLFF

V gene: TRBV2
D gene: TRBD1
clone size: few
J gene: TRBJ2-7
CDR3 DNA: TGTGCCAGCAGTGAACCGGACAGGGGATCCGAGCAGTACTTC
CDR3 protein: CASSEPDRGSEQYF

V gene: TRBV12-3/TRBV12-4
D gene: .
clone size: .
J gene: TRBJ2-1
CDR3 DNA: TGTGCCAGCAGTTTAGGCTGGAGATCCTACAATGAGCAGTTCTTC
CDR3 protein: CASSLGWRSYNEQFF

V gene: TRBV6-5
D gene: TRBD2
clone size: .
J gene: TRBJ2-3
CDR3 DNA: TGTGCCAGCAGTTCCTTGGGACTAGCGGGGGGCCCTCGCACAGATACGCAGTATTTT
CDR3 protein: CASSSLGLAGGPRTDTQYF

V gene: TRBV21-1
D gene: .
clone size: .
J gene: TRBJ2-7
CDR3 DNA: TGTGCCAGCAGAACCCAGAGGGGGACAGGGCAGTACGAGCAGTACTTC
CDR3 protein: CASRTQRGTGQYEQYF

V gene: TRBV5-1
D gene: .
clone size: .
J gene: TRBJ1-1
CDR3 DNA: TGCGCCAGCAGCATCCGGTCCCGGGGGGACACTGAAGCTTTCTTT
CDR3 protein: CASSIRSRGDTEAFF

V gene: TRBV4-1
D gene: .
clone size: few
J gene: TRBJ2-1
CDR3 DNA: TGCGCCAGCAGCCGGGCAGTCCCCGAGCAACAGTTCTTC
CDR3 protein: CASSRAVPEQQFF

V gene: TRBV29-1
D gene: .
clone size: .
J gene: TRBJ2-5
CDR3 DNA: TGCAGCGTTGAAGAGGACATCAACCAAGAGACCCAGTACTTC
CDR3 protein: CSVEEDINQETQYF

V gene: TRBV4-3
D gene: TRBD2
clone size: few
J gene: TRBJ2-7
CDR3 DNA: TGCGCCAGCAGCCAAGATTTACTACGGCTAGCGGGGACCTACGAGCAGTACTTC
CDR3 protein: CASSQDLLRLAGTYEQYF

V gene: TRBV4-3
D gene: .
clone size: .
J gene: TRBJ1-2
CDR3 DNA: TGCGCCAGCAGCCAAGAAAAGGGGAGGGGCTACACCTTC
CDR3 protein: CASSQEKGRGYTF

V gene: TRBV9
D gene: .
clone size: once
J gene: TRBJ2-1
CDR3 DNA: TGTGCCAGCAGCGGCGGGATATCGAGCTCCTACAATGAGCAGTTCTTC
CDR3 protein: CASSGGISSSYNEQFF

V gene: TRBV3-1
D gene: .
clone size: .
J gene: TRBJ2-7
CDR3 DNA: TGTGCCAGCAGAGGACGGGTGGGCTCCTACGAGCAGTACTTC
CDR3 protein: CASRGRVGSYEQYF

V gene: TRBV7-2
D gene: .
clone size: .
J gene: TRBJ2-7
CDR3 DNA: TGTGCCAGCAGCCGAACAAGGGACGAGCAGTACTTC
CDR3 protein: CASSRTRDEQYF

V gene: TRBV29-1
D gene: .
clone size: few
J gene: TRBJ2-5
CDR3 DNA: TGCAGCGTTGACCTCGAAGGTGTCCGGGCCCAGTACTTC
CDR3 protein: CSVDLEGVRAQYF

V gene: TRBV11-2
D gene: TRBD1
clone size: .
J gene: TRBJ1-5
CDR3 DNA: TGTGCCAGCAGCTTGGGCGGACAGGGGGCTTCGGTGAATCAGCCCCAGCATTTT
CDR3 protein: CASSLGGQGASVNQPQHF

V gene: TRBV9
D gene: .
clone size: .
J gene: TRBJ2-1
CDR3 DNA: TGTGCCAGCAGCGTCCAGGGGGGCTGGAATGAGCAGTTCTTC
CDR3 protein: CASSVQGGWNEQFF

V gene: TRBV24-1
D gene: .
clone size: .
J gene: TRBJ2-4
CDR3 DNA: TGTGCCACCAGTGATTCCCCAGGGGACATTCAGTACTTC
CDR3 protein: CATSDSPGDIQYF

V gene: TRBV6-1
D gene: .
clone size: .
J gene: TRBJ2-1
CDR3 DNA: TGTGCCAGCACCGAGGACCCCTCTGGGAGGTTCTTC
CDR3 protein: CASTEDPSGRFF

V gene: TRBV19
D gene: .
clone size: .
J gene: TRBJ1-2
CDR3 DNA: TGTGCCAGTAGTATAGCCCGCGGGATAAGAGGCTACACCTTC
CDR3 protein: CASSIARGIRGYTF

V gene: TRBV7-2
D gene: .
clone size: .
J gene: TRBJ1-3
CDR3 DNA: TGTGCCAGCAGCTCAGCGGGGGGAACTGGAAACACCATATATTTT
CDR3 protein: CASSSAGGTGNTIYF

V gene: TRBV7-8
D gene: .
clone size: few
J gene: TRBJ1-4
CDR3 DNA: TGTGCCAGCAGCTTAGGGGGGGCCCGAGGGGAAAAACTGTTTTTT
CDR3 protein: CASSLGGARGEKLFF

V gene: TRBV7-2
D gene: TRBD2
clone size: .
J gene: TRBJ2-3
CDR3 DNA: TGTGCCAGCAGCATACGGACTAGCGGCACAGATACGCAGTATTTT
CDR3 protein: CASSIRTSGTDTQYF

V gene: TRBV4-2
D gene: .
clone size: .
J gene: TRBJ2-1
CDR3 DNA: TGTGCCAGCAGCTTACATGGGTCGAACAATGAGCAGTTCTTC
CDR3 protein: CASSLHGSNNEQFF

V gene: TRBV13
D gene: .
clone size: .
J gene: TRBJ2-7
CDR3 DNA: TGTGCCAGCAGCCCCCGGGCCGTCTACGAGCAGTACTTC
CDR3 protein: CASSPRAVYEQYF

V gene: TRBV12-3/TRBV12-4
D gene: TRBD1
clone size: few
J gene: TRBJ1-6
CDR3 DNA: TGTGCCAGCAGTACCCGACAGGGGAATTCACCCCTCCACTTT
CDR3 protein: CASSTRQGNSPLHF

V gene: TRBV12-3/TRBV12-4
D gene: TRBD1
clone size: few
J gene: TRBJ2-3
CDR3 DNA: TGTGCCAGCAGCCGACAGGGGGTGACTTCAGATACGCAGTATTTT
CDR3 protein: CASSRQGVTSDTQYF